The following is a T cell receptor beta chain sequence with its context. This clonotype occurred once. Its specific antigen is unknown. No clone much larger than this one lies a single base away; base qualities are absent. One read offers little support. This entry belongs to a study of CD8 T cells in Susac syndrome (dated by TCRdb to the late 2010s). Broadly, across the study: Whether CD8+ T cell activation and differentiation in Susac syndrome was antigen driven was tested using repertoire sequencing.

Broad study findings and their caveats: The number of individuals in the TCR sequencing and HLA analysis was recognized as being relatively small.

RNA was extracted using the RNeasy kit, and about 0.45 to 1 microgram was reverse transcribed with random hexamers. The immunoSEQ multiplex PCR assay, which covers 54 Vbeta and 13 Jbeta segments, was used to amplify TCR beta CDR3 regions. To correct PCR amplification bias, a synthetic template baseline was used for both primer optimization and computational correction. From the authors' description of their analysis: Reads were annotated to V, D and J genes per IMGT and analyzed with immunoSEQ Analyzer, keeping only productive sequences. To calculate clonality, Shannon entropy was normalized by log2 of the number of productive unique sequences and then subtracted from one. For each patient and control, public and private clones were evaluated among the 100 most prevalent clones. Clones were defined as Susac-specific when absent from the healthy and MS cohorts, from 1052 published viral clones and from other ImmuneACCESS disease sequences. The public reads were reanalyzed by TCRdb: fastp trimming at Q25, MiXCR alignment, in-frame beta chains only. One record per CDR3 amino acid sequence lists the most common genes and DNA. These V and J calls are TCRdb output, not the study's own analysis. The sample table shows about 150,000 distinct CDR3 sequences, and 92% are seen once. The ten top clones hold approximately 0.075% of the sample.

High-throughput TCR beta sequencing profiled peripheral blood CD8+ and CD4+ T cells from healthy donors, Susac syndrome patients and multiple sclerosis patients. Healthy donors were age- and sex-matched controls. Bulk CD8+ and CD4+ T cells were purified magnetically by negative isolation, whereas CD8+ TEMRA cells were enriched by FACS. Blood was collected in EDTA tubes and processed within 24 hours, with PBMCs isolated through density gradient centrifugation. PBMCs intended for TCR sequencing were cryopreserved in liquid nitrogen and were subsequently thawed in a 37 degrees C water bath. The sorted or isolated CD4+, CD8+ and CD8+ TEMRA cells had a purity of 90% or higher. This TCR was sampled from a human donor in good health. Sequencing used CD4+ T cells from PBMCs.

The CDR3 has the sequence CASSLEAYNSPLHF. The DNA sequence follows: TGTGCCAGCAGCTTAGAGGCGTATAATTCACCCCTCCACTTT. The sequence joins TRBV7-2 to TRBJ1-6; a confident D gene designation cannot be given. Looking up the germline V gene yields CDR1 SGHTA and CDR2 FQGNSA. Trimming removed 1 base from V and 4 bases from J, leaving 5 bases between the germline ends. The CDR3 holds 14 amino acids from the cysteine to the phenylalanine. The DNA shown is the 42-base CDR3, in frame from base 1.